Below, 3 T cell receptor beta chains from the same sample are listed, as sequenced in a study of early T cells in non-severe SARS-CoV-2 infection. TCRdb ran MiXCR on the 5' RACE reads and lists one entry per CDR3 protein. The profile shows over 100,000 distinct CDR3 sequences, around 14% of them singletons. Sequenced input: whole blood. The receptors originated from an adult who was a healthcare worker with PCR-confirmed SARS-CoV-2 infection or an uninfected control (not recorded which).

In this sample, this clonotype turned up many times. The chain has TRBV7-2 and TRBJ2-7; TRBD2 aligns across 11 bases. The germline V gene encodes CDR1 SGHTA and CDR2 FQGNSA. The ends lost 5 bases at V and 5 bases at J; junction bases unmatched: 11. CDR3 length equals 16 residues. CDR3 DNA: TGTGCCAGCAGCATCGCCACTAGCGGGAGTTTCCACGAGCAGTACTTC. Protein product: CASSIATSGSFHEQYF.

This clonotype has more than one count but fewer than ten. The chain uses TRBV6-2 or TRBV6-3 and TRBJ2-1; 13 bases are shared with TRBD2. The length of the CDR3 is 14 residues. CDR1 is MNHEY and CDR2 is SVGEGT in the germline V gene. The trim removed 7 bases at V and 7 bases at J, leaving 4 bases unmatched. The CDR3 DNA is TGTGCCAGCACCCTACTAGCGGGGGGGAATGAGCAGTTCTTC. It is translated as CASTLLAGGNEQFF.

In this sample, this clonotype turned up many times. This rearrangement joins TRBV21-1 to TRBJ2-1; the table assigns TRBD1, which was not confirmed against the DNA. TRBV21-1 is tagged as a pseudogene. The CDR3 contains 16 residues. As DNA, the CDR3 is TGTGCCAGCAGCAAAGCGCACAGGGGGCTTTACAATGAGCAGTTCTTC. This sequence encodes CASSKAHRGLYNEQFF.